This TCR beta chain was sequenced for a study of CD4 and CD8 cells across lung adenocarcinoma regions (dated by TCRdb to 2017 to 2018). Notes on the research overall: The study compared tumor centers with tumor margins to examine intratumor heterogeneity of the T cell receptor repertoire.

Comments on this clonotype: What antigen it recognizes has not been identified. The input lacks base qualities; no much larger clone sits a single base away.

Libraries were prepared through PCR. Sequenced on a HiSeq X Ten. Clones were called with MiXCR by TCRdb after fastp trimmed the public reads at Q25, and only in-frame beta chains were retained. Each entry is one CDR3 protein sequence, shown with its most common DNA and genes. The sample contains approximately 11,000 distinct CDR3 sequences, about 59% of them found a single time. The ten largest account for roughly 90% of the sample. Patients with localized lung adenocarcinoma, a subtype of non-small cell lung cancer, were used as donors. Samples were obtained from the margins of localized lung adenocarcinomas. For TCR repertoire analysis, CD8+ T cells from tumor tissue were profiled separately from CD4+ T cells. From the cysteine up to the phenylalanine, the CDR3 has a length of 15 residues. The retained sequence is limited to the CDR3, 45 bases, with the frame set at the first base. Taken from the germline V gene, the CDR1 and CDR2 loops are MNHNS and SASEGT. V loses 9 bases of germline sequence and J loses 11 bases, and the interval between the two ends is 28 bases.

This sequence uses TRBV6-1 and TRBJ2-5, and the D gene may be TRBD1, 6 bases matching. Sequenced: CD8+ T cells from the margin of a lung tumor. In light of the paper, this sample's cell subset or site label describes: tumor margin region. The TCR comes from a male donor with lung adenocarcinoma. The CD4 and CD8 labels of this study may be unreliable. The CDR3 here reads CARAKGGRDQDTQYF. Read as DNA, the sequence is TGTGCCAGGGCCAAAGGGGGACGAGACCAAGATACGCAGTACTTC.